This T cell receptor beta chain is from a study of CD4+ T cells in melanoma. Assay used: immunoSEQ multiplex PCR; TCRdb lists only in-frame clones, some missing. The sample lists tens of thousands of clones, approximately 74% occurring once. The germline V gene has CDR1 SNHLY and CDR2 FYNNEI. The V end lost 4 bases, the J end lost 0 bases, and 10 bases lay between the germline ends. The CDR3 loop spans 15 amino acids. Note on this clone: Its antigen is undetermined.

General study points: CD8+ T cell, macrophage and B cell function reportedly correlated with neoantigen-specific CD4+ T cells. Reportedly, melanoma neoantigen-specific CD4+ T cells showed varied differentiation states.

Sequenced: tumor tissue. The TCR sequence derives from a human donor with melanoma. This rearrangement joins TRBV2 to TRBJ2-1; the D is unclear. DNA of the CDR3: TGTGCCAGCAGTGTCCCGTGGAGCTCCTACAATGAGCAGTTCTTC. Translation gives CASSVPWSSYNEQFF.